Listed below are T cell receptor beta chains from one sample, sequenced in a study of blood T cell repertoires in COVID-19. The repertoire was sequenced with immunoSEQ multiplex PCR; TCRdb's copy has only in-frame clones and lacks some. The data contain 100,000 or so clones, about 90% of them singletons. Sequencing was carried out using peripheral blood. Receptor source: a middle-aged man with acute or convalescent COVID-19. Both conserved end residues are part of each CDR3. A D gene is named only where the DNA matches it firmly. Part of the rows lack a size; the others show once, few, many or a class for expanded clones.

len | j_gene | v_gene | abundance | d_gene | CDR3nt | CDR3aa
11 | TRBJ1-1 | TRBV30 | . | . | TGTGCCCTCAGAGGGCGGACTGAAGCTTTCTTT | CALRGRTEAFF
15 | TRBJ2-5 | TRBV10-2 | . | . | TGCGCCAGCAGCCCGAGTGGTAGCGTGATAGAGACCCAGTACTTC | CASSPSGSVIETQYF
11 | TRBJ1-4 | TRBV11-2 | . | . | TGTGCCAGCAGCCCGAGTGAAAAACTGTTTTTT | CASSPSEKLFF
14 | TRBJ1-6 | TRBV3-1/TRBV3-2 | . | . | TGTGCCAGCAGGCGAGGGAACTATAATTCACCCCTCCACTTT | CASRRGNYNSPLHF
15 | TRBJ2-7 | TRBV5-1 | . | . | TGCGCCAGCAGCTACCGAGGCGGGGATCGGTCCGAGCAGTACTTC | CASSYRGGDRSEQYF
16 | TRBJ1-4 | TRBV7-8 | . | . | TGTGCCAGCAGCGGCTACAGAGGGGAGGTTGGTGAAAAACTGTTTTTT | CASSGYRGEVGEKLFF
13 | TRBJ2-6 | TRBV29-1 | once | . | TGCAGCGTTTCTAGCTCTGGGGCCAACGTCCTGACTTTC | CSVSSSGANVLTF
16 | TRBJ2-5 | TRBV3-1/TRBV3-2 | . | . | TGTGCCAGCAGCACCCCGGGGGGCGAATTCGTAGAGACCCAGTACTTC | CASSTPGGEFVETQYF
11 | TRBJ1-2 | TRBV13 | . | . | TGTGCCAGCAGCTTGGACAGTGGCTACACCTTC | CASSLDSGYTF
13 | TRBJ2-7 | TRBV9 | . | . | TGTGCCAGCAGCGTAGGACAGGCGGCCGAGCAGTACTTC | CASSVGQAAEQYF
17 | TRBJ2-6 | TRBV3-1/TRBV3-2 | . | . | TGTGCCAGCAGCAGAGGTGAGACTTCCACTGGGGCCAACGTCCTGACTTTC | CASSRGETSTGANVLTF